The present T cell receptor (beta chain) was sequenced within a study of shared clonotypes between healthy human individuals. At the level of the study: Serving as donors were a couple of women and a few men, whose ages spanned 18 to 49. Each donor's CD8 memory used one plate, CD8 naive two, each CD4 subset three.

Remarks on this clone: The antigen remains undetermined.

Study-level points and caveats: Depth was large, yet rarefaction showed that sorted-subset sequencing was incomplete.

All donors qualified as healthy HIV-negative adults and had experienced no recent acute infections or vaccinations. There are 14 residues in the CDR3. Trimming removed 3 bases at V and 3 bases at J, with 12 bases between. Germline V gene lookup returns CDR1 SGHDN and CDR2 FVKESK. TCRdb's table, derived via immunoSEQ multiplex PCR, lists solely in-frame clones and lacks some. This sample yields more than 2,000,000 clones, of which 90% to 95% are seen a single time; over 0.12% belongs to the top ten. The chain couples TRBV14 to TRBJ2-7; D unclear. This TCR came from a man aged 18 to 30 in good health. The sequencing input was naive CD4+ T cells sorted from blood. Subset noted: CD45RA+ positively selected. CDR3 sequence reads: CASSQTHRYYEQYF. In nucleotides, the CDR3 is TGTGCCAGCAGCCAGACCCACAGATACTACGAGCAGTACTTC.